This T cell receptor (beta chain) appears in the sequencing data of a study of CD8 T cells in ankylosing spondylitis (dated by TCRdb to about 2017). About the study as a whole: To find TCR variants linked to disease, the study profiled T cell receptor beta repertoires in ankylosing spondylitis patients and healthy donors. The full study cohort was made up of roughly 25 ankylosing spondylitis patients and 108 healthy donors. Peripheral blood was sampled, and synovial fluid was also collected from ankylosing spondylitis patients.

The data were produced on an Illumina HiSeq 2500. TCR beta libraries were prepared by quantitative 5'-RACE with molecular barcodes. In the paper's pipeline: A new computational method based on a probabilistic model of VDJ rearrangement was used to identify disease-linked TCR variants. TCRdb reprocessed the public reads (quality trimming at Q25 with fastp, clone calling with MiXCR) and kept in-frame beta chains. For every CDR3 protein sequence, its rows merge into one entry that carries the most common genes and DNA. These V and J calls derive from TCRdb rather than the authors' analysis. The sample records 500,000 or so distinct CDR3 sequences, about 5.4% of which are singletons. Of the sample, 3% to 4% falls within the top ten clones. Inclusive of the bounding cysteine and phenylalanine, the CDR3 is 15 residues long. Only the CDR3 DNA stays, 45 bases, in frame from base 1. CDR1 and CDR2 are drawn from the germline V gene (reference sequence): DFQATT, SNEGSKA. V drops 4 bases and J drops 3 bases, leaving 16 bases in between.

Study-wide findings and limitations: According to the report, matched synovial fluid samples from ankylosing spondylitis patients were significantly enriched for the disease-linked clones. A TCR beta motif made up of several highly homologous amino acid variants appeared to be characteristic of blood from ankylosing spondylitis patients. A CD8+ phenotype was shown by the disease-linked clones, which were found at relatively low frequencies in peripheral blood. Some TCR beta motif variants had previously been reported in synovial fluid and blood of reactive arthritis patients, which suggested common disease-initiation mechanisms.

At least ten counts were recorded for this clonotype. Its cognate antigen has yet to be identified. No qualities accompany the bases; no much larger clone lies one base away. The receptor's source is a male donor with ankylosing spondylitis. The sample taken for sequencing was blood, either unsorted or a sorted T cell fraction (not recorded which). This chain is built from TRBV20-1 and TRBJ2-1; no D gene call is confident. The CDR3 reads CSATRGGSFYNEQFF. The DNA reads TGCAGTGCTACCCGTGGCGGATCCTTCTACAATGAGCAGTTCTTC.